Shown below are 16 T cell receptor beta chains from a single sample sequenced in a study of a mutant IDH1 vaccine in newly diagnosed glioma. The table came from immunoSEQ multiplex PCR; TCRdb's copy has only in-frame clones and leaves some out. The sample has 65,000 to 70,000 clones, 70% to 90% seen once. Regarding time point: baseline, week 1 (first vaccination visit). Described treatment: pre-vaccination baseline after standard-of-care therapy. The sequenced sample was PBMCs, obtained from a glioma patient treated with radiotherapy, temozolomide or both. Receptors were obtained from a man aged 25 to 45 with glioma.

The chain has TRBV27 and TRBJ1-1, with 7 bases identical to TRBD1. With V trimmed by 4 bases and J by 6 bases, 11 bases remained unmatched. This CDR3 spans 15 amino acids. Germline V gives CDR1 MNHEY, CDR2 SMNVEV (reference sequence). This CDR3 is CASSSYKIQGAEAFF. The CDR3 DNA reads TGTGCCAGCAGTTCCTACAAGATCCAGGGGGCTGAAGCTTTCTTT.

This rearrangement joins TRBV28 to TRBJ2-1; the D gene is possibly TRBD1 (6 bases). V was trimmed by 6 bases and J by 3 bases, leaving 12 bases between them. The CDR3 consists of 14 residues. Germline-derived CDR1 and CDR2 are MDHEN and SYDVKM. In DNA form, the CDR3 reads TGTGCCAGCAGGCCGACAGGAGTCTACAATGAGCAGTTCTTC. This encodes CASRPTGVYNEQFF.

The V call is TRBV5-8, the J call TRBJ2-3; the match to TRBD2 covers 8 bases. The CDR3 extends over 16 amino acids. V gave up 1 base and J gave up 2 bases; unmatched junction bases: 6. From germline, CDR1 is SGHTS and CDR2 YDEGEE. In DNA form, the CDR3 reads TGTGCCAGCAGCTTGAGAAGCGGGGGCCCCACAGATACGCAGTATTTT. Protein: CASSLRSGGPTDTQYF. The variable domain in full, with the rest retrieved from reference TRBV5-8 and TRBJ2-3, is EAGVTQSPTHLIKTRGQQATLRCSPISGHTSVYWYQQALGLGLQFLLWYDEGEERNRGNFPPRFSGRQFPNYSSELNVNALELEDSALYLCASSLRSGGPTDTQYFGPGTRLTVL.

This clone was found once. The CDR3 loop reads CASSFGGQVNTEAFF. In DNA form, the CDR3 reads TGCGCCAGCAGCTTTGGGGGACAAGTGAACACTGAAGCTTTCTTT. The rearrangement uses TRBV5-1 and TRBJ1-1, with D maybe TRBD1 (6 bases). Germline V gives CDR1 SGHRS, CDR2 YFSETQ. The V gene lost 2 bases and the J gene lost 0 bases, with 11 bases spanning the gap. This CDR3 has 15 residues.

The chain recombines TRBV11-2 with TRBJ1-5; unclear D gene. The CDR3 covers 16 residues. Trimming pared 6 bases from V and 0 bases from J, leaving 15 bases between. Looked up from germline, CDR1 is SGHAT and CDR2 is FQNNGV. The CDR3 sequence: CASSSVPGSSNQPQHF. The CDR3 region has the DNA TGTGCCAGCAGTAGCGTACCGGGTAGTAGCAATCAGCCCCAGCATTTT.

The chain joins TRBV19 to TRBJ1-2; TRBD1 might be the D (5 bases). Trimming took off 3 bases at V and 3 bases at J, with 23 bases between the two ends. The CDR3 has 18 residues. Germline-derived CDR1 and CDR2 are LNHDA and SQIVND (reference sequence). The CDR3 region has the DNA TGTGCCAGTAGTATGGTTTATTCGGGGCCAGATAACGACTATGGCTACACCTTC. As protein: CASSMVYSGPDNDYGYTF.

The chain is built from TRBV18 and TRBJ2-2; 11 bases map to TRBD2. Germline CDR1 KGHSH, CDR2 LQKENI. This CDR3 is 16 amino acids long. Trimming removed 1 base from V and 4 bases from J; junction bases left unmatched: 2. In DNA form, the CDR3 reads TGTGCCAGCTCACCACGGCTAGCGGGGGGCACCGGGGAGCTGTTTTTT. It yields the protein CASSPRLAGGTGELFF.

The V gene is TRBV30, the J gene TRBJ1-2, with 7 bases matching TRBD1. The germline gives CDR1 GTSNPN, CDR2 SVGIG (reference sequence). The CDR3 loop spans 14 amino acids. J lost 6 bases, V lost 1 base, and 8 bases had no gene match. The CDR3 region is CAWSASGTENGYTF. CDR3 DNA sequence: TGTGCCTGGAGTGCTTCCGGGACAGAAAATGGCTACACCTTC.

This clone was recorded once. V usage is TRBV5-5 and J usage is TRBJ2-1, with 7 bases aligning to TRBD2. CDR1 is SGHKS and CDR2 is YYEKEE in the germline V gene (reference sequence). Losses at the gene ends were 0 bases for V and 12 bases for J; bases not matched to a gene: 9. This CDR3 is 14 amino acids long. CDR3 sequence: CASSLAPSGTRQFF. The CDR3 DNA sequence: TGTGCCAGCAGCTTGGCACCTAGCGGTACCCGGCAGTTCTTC.

The rearrangement links TRBV5-1 to TRBJ2-7; perhaps TRBD1 as D (6 bases). The CDR3 is 14 amino acids. Trimming cost V 3 bases and J 5 bases, with 15 bases left between them. Per the germline V gene, CDR1 is SGHRS and CDR2 is YFSETQ. The CDR3 protein is CASSSRQGRNEQYF. The CDR3 DNA sequence: TGCGCCAGCAGCTCACGGCAGGGGAGAAACGAGCAGTACTTC.

This chain links TRBV7-8 with TRBJ1-4, with TRBD1 identical over 11 bases. J gave up 10 bases and V 2 bases, and 12 bases lay outside the gene matches. The CDR3 has 17 amino acids. Germline loops: CDR1 SGHVS, CDR2 FQNEAQ. The CDR3 is CASSLMGQGVGMGKLFF. DNA of the CDR3: TGTGCCAGCAGCTTAATGGGACAGGGGGTGGGAATGGGAAAACTGTTTTTT.

Only a few counts were recorded for this clone. This rearrangement joins TRBV29-1 to TRBJ1-1; TRBD1 aligns across 7 bases. Germline CDR1 is SQVTM and CDR2 is ANQGSEA. Germline trimming cut 6 bases from V and 4 bases from J; bases unmatched to any gene: 11. This CDR3 has 14 residues. The CDR3 spells CSVGQANFITEAFF. The CDR3 DNA reads TGCAGCGTAGGACAGGCTAATTTTATCACTGAAGCTTTCTTT.

The CDR3 is CATSRTGTGGSGNTIYF. CDR3 coding DNA: TGTGCCACCAGCAGAACCGGGACAGGGGGATCTGGAAACACCATATATTTT. This chain links TRBV15 with TRBJ1-3; 11 nucleotides match TRBD1. J was trimmed by 1 base and V by 2 bases; bases with no gene match: 4. The germline V gene encodes CDR1 LNHNV and CDR2 YYDKDF (reference sequence). The CDR3 extends over 17 amino acids.

The CDR3 coding sequence is TGTGCCAGCTCACCCTCGACAGGGGCAAACTATGGCTACACCTTC. Amino acid sequence: CASSPSTGANYGYTF. This sequence joins TRBV18 and TRBJ1-2; 8 nucleotides agree with TRBD1. Trimming at V came to 3 bases and at J to 2 bases, leaving 5 bases not matched to a gene. This CDR3 region has 15 residues. Germline V lookup: CDR1 KGHSH, CDR2 LQKENI.

The chain combines TRBV7-2 with TRBJ2-7; D possibly matches TRBD1 or TRBD2 (7 bases each). The CDR3 runs 16 residues. Germline V CDR1 and CDR2: SGHTA, FQGNSA. Trimming cost V 4 bases and J 0 bases, with 16 bases left between them. The CDR3 DNA reads as TGTGCCAGCAGCTCCAGGGGGGGCCTTAGCTCCTACGAGCAGTACTTC. As protein: CASSSRGGLSSYEQYF.

This chain links TRBV21-1 with TRBJ2-3; TRBD1 was called by the table and not checked on the DNA. TRBV21-1 is tagged as a pseudogene. This CDR3 has 16 amino acids. The CDR3 protein is CASSKGTGISTDTQYF. CDR3 DNA: TGTGCCAGCAGCAAAGGGACAGGGATTAGCACAGATACGCAGTATTTT.